The present entry profiles one T cell receptor (beta chain) with its context. Libraries were prepared by immunoSEQ multiplex PCR; TCRdb keeps only in-frame clonotypes and omits some of them. The data contain under 200,000 clones, roughly 83% of them singletons. Assignments of participants to cohorts depended upon their own reported clinical history. Symptom resolution, clearance, or two negative PCRs marked the recovered donors of Cohort 3. The sample belongs to a study of blood T cell repertoires in COVID-19. The overall study: PBMCs, B-cell-depleted T cells, or T cells provided the cDNA or gDNA that made up the material.

Trimming at V came to 3 bases and at J to 8 bases, leaving 9 bases not matched to a gene. CDR3 length: 17 residues. CDR1 is MNHEY, CDR2 SMNVEV, per germline (reference sequence). Sample: PBMCs or T cells enriched from blood (not recorded which). The TCR originated in a woman aged 45-65 years who had recovered from COVID-19. The chain links TRBV27 to TRBJ2-1, with 14 bases that match TRBD2. The CDR3 spells CASSFRGLAGDFDEQFF. The CDR3 nucleotides read TGTGCCAGCAGTTTTCGGGGACTAGCGGGAGATTTCGATGAGCAGTTCTTC.